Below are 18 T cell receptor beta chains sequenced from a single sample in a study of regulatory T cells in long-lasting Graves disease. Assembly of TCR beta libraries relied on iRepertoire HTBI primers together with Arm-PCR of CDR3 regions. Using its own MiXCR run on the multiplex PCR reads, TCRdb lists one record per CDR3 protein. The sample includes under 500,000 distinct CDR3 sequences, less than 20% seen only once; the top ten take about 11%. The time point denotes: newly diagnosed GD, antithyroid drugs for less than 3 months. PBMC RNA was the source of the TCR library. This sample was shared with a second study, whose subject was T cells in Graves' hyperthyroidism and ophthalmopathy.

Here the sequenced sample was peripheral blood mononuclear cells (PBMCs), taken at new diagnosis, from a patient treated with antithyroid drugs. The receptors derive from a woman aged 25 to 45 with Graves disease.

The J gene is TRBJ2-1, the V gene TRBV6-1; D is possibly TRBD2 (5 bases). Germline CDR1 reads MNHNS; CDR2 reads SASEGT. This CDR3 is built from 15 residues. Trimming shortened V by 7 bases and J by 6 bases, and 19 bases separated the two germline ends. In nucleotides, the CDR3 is TGTGCCAGCACCCGCTGGACTCCCCTCGGCAATGAGCAGTTCTTC. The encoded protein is CASTRWTPLGNEQFF.

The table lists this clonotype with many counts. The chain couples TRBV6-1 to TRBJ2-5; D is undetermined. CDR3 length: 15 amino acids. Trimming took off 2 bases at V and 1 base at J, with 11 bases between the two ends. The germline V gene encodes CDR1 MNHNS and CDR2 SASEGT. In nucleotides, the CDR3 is TGTGCCAGCAGTGAACCCTCTACCGTCCAAGAGACCCAGTACTTC. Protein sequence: CASSEPSTVQETQYF.

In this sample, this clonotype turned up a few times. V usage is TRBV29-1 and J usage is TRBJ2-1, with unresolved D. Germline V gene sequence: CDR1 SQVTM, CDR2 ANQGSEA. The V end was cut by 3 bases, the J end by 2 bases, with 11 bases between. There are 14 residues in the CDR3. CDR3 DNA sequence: TGCAGCGTTGAGGTTGGTCTAGCCTACAATGAGCAGTTCTTC. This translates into CSVEVGLAYNEQFF.

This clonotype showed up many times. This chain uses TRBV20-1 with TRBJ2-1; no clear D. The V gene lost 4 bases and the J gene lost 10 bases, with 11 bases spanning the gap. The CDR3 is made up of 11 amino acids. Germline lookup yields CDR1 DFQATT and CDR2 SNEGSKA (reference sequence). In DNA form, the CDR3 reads TGCAGTGCTATTGATAGCCAAGAGCAGTTCTTC. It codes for CSAIDSQEQFF.

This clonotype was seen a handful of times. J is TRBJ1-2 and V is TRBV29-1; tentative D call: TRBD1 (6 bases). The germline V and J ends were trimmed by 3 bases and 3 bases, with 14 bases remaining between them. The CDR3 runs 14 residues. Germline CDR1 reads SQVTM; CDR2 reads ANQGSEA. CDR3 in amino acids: CSVEGVGGYYGYTF. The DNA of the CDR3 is TGCAGCGTTGAGGGAGTCGGGGGCTACTATGGCTACACCTTC. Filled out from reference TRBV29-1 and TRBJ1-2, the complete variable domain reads SAVISQKPSRDICQRGTSLTIQCQVDSQVTMMFWYRQQPGQSLTLIATANQGSEATYESGFVIDKFPISRPNLTFSTLTVSNMSPEDSSIYLCSVEGVGGYYGYTFGSGTRLTVV.

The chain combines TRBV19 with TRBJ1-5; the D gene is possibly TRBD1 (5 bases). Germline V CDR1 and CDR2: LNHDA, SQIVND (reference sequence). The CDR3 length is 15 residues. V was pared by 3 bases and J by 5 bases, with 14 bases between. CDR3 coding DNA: TGTGCCAGTAGTATCGGGGTGCGGGGGGATCAGCCCCAGCATTTT. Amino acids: CASSIGVRGDQPQHF.

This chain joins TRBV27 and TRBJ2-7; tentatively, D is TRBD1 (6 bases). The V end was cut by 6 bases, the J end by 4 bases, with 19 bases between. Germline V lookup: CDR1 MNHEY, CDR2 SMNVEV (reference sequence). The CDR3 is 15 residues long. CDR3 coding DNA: TGTGCCAGCAGCCTTCGTCGGACAGCTGGGTACGAGCAGTACTTC. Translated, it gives CASSLRRTAGYEQYF.

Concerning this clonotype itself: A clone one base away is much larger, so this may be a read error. DNA for the CDR3: TGTGCCAGCAGCCCCGGGACTAGCGCTTACTACGAGCCGTACTTC. This codes for CASSPGTSAYYEPYF. The rearrangement uses TRBV9 and TRBJ2-7; 10 bases align to TRBD2. CDR3 length: 15 amino acids. Germline V CDR1 and CDR2: SGDLS, YYNGEE. The complete variable domain, with remaining parts taken from reference TRBV9 and TRBJ2-7, reads DSGVTQTPKHLITATGQRVTLRCSPRSGDLSVYWYQQSLDQGLQFLIQYYNGEERAKGNILERFSAQQFPDLHSELNLSSLELGDSALYFCASSPGTSAYYEPYFGPGTRLTVT.

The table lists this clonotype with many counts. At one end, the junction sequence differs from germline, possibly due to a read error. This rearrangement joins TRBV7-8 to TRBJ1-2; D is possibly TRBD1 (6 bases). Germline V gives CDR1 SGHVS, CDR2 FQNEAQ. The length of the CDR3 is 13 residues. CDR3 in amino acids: CASSSPGQKLGLF. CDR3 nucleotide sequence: TGTGCCAGCAGCTCGCCGGGACAAAAATTGGGGCTCTTC.

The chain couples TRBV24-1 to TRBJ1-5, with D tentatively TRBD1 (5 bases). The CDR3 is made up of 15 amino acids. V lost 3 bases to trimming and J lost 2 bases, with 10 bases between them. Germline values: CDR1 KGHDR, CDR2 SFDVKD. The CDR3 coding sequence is TGTGCCACCAGTGATCCCAGGGAAGGCAATCAGCCCCAGCATTTT. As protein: CATSDPREGNQPQHF.

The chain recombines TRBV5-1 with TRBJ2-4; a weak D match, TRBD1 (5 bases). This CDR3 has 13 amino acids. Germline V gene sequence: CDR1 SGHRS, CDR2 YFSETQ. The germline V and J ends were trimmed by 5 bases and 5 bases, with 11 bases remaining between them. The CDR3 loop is CASREGDENIQYF. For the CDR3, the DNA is TGCGCCAGCAGGGAAGGGGATGAAAACATTCAGTACTTC.

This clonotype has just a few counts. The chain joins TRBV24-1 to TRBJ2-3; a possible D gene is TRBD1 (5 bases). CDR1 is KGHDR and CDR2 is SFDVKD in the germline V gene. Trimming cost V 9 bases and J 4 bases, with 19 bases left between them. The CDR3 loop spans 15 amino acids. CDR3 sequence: CATGAGSGVADTQYF. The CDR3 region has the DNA TGTGCCACCGGGGCAGGGTCAGGTGTGGCAGATACGCAGTATTTT.

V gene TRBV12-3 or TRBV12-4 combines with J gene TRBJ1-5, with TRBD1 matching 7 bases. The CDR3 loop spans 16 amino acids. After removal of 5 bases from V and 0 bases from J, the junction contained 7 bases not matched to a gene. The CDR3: CASSMGQTYSNQPQHF. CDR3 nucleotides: TGTGCCAGCAGTATGGGACAGACCTATAGCAATCAGCCCCAGCATTTT.

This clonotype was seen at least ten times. The CDR3: CASSLGLEDEQFF. The DNA for the CDR3 is TGTGCCAGCAGTTTAGGGCTAGAAGATGAGCAGTTCTTC. The chain recombines TRBV12-3 or TRBV12-4 with TRBJ2-1; no definite D call. Trimming stripped 1 base from V and 8 bases from J, with 9 bases between. This CDR3 has 13 amino acids.

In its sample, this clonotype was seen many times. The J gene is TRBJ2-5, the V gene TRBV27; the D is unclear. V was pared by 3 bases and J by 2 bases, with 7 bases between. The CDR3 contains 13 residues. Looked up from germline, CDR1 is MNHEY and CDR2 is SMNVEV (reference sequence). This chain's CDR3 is CASSFGRQETQYF. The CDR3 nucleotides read TGTGCCAGCAGTTTCGGCAGACAAGAGACCCAGTACTTC.

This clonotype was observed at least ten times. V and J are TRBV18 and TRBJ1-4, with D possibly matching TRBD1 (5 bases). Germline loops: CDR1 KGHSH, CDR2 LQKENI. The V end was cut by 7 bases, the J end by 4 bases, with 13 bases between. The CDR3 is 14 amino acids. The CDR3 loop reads CASYKDRHNEKLFF. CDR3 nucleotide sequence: TGTGCCAGCTACAAAGACAGACATAATGAAAAACTGTTTTTT. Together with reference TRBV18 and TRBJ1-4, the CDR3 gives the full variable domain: NAGVMQNPRHLVRRRGQEARLRCSPMKGHSHVYWYRQLPEEGLKFMVYLQKENIIDESGMPKERFSAEFPKEGPSILRIQQVVRGDSAAYFCASYKDRHNEKLFFGSGTQLSVL.

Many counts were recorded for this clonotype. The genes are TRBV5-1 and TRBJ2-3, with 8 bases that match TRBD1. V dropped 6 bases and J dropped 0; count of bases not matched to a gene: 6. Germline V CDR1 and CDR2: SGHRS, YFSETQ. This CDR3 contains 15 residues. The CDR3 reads CASIRRTGSTDTQYF. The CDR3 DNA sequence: TGCGCCAGCATCCGGCGGACAGGGAGCACAGATACGCAGTATTTT.

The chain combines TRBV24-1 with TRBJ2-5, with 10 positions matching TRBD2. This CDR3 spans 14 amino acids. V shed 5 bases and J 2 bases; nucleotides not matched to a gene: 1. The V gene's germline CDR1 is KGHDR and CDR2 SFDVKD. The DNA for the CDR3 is TGTGCCACCAGTGGGACTAGCGGACAAGAGACCCAGTACTTC. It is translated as CATSGTSGQETQYF.